The 20 T cell receptor beta chains presented below share a single source sample, sequenced in a study of blood T cell repertoires in COVID-19. Profiling relied on immunoSEQ multiplex PCR, and the TCRdb table lists in-frame clones only, not all of them. The table includes around 260,000 clones, about 80% detected once. The sequenced material came from peripheral blood. These receptors came from a person between 65 and 79 years old with COVID-19, enrolled during active disease.

The chain couples TRBV5-8 to TRBJ1-5; possible D gene TRBD1, 5 bases. Germline V gives CDR1 SGHTS, CDR2 YDEGEE. The CDR3 has 11 residues. Trimming pared 5 bases from V and 15 bases from J, leaving 15 bases between. This CDR3 is CASREWGPLHF. The CDR3 coding sequence is TGTGCCAGCAGAGAGTGGGGCCCGCTGCATTTT.

V and J are TRBV20-1 and TRBJ1-4; D remains unclear. The CDR3 runs to 11 residues. Looked up from germline, CDR1 is DFQATT and CDR2 is SNEGSKA (reference sequence). V lost 3 bases and J 7 bases, leaving 6 bases between the germline ends. Here the CDR3 DNA reads TGCAGTGCTAGGGTCGGTGAAAAACTGTTTTTT. Amino acids: CSARVGEKLFF.

The chain carries TRBV5-1 and TRBJ1-6; TRBD1 agrees at 7 bases. Germline lookup yields CDR1 SGHRS and CDR2 YFSETQ. After removal of 0 bases from V and 7 bases from J, the junction contained 4 bases not matched to a gene. The CDR3 extends over 15 amino acids. CDR3 amino acids: CASSLEPTGNSPLHF. The DNA of the CDR3 is TGCGCCAGCAGCTTGGAACCGACAGGGAATTCACCCCTCCACTTT.

The genes are TRBV19 and TRBJ2-3; 10 positions agree with TRBD2. V shed 1 base and J 5 bases; nucleotides not matched to a gene: 6. The V gene's germline CDR1 is LNHDA and CDR2 SQIVND (reference sequence). The CDR3 is made up of 16 amino acids. The CDR3 DNA reads TGTGCCAGTAGTATAGTGCCTAGCGGGAGACGAGATACGCAGTATTTT. It is translated as CASSIVPSGRRDTQYF.

The rearrangement links TRBV7-6 to TRBJ2-7; 8 bases fit TRBD1. The CDR3 consists of 15 residues. The ends lost 5 bases at V and 3 bases at J; junction bases unmatched: 9. CDR1 is SGHVS and CDR2 is FNYEAQ in the germline V gene. The CDR3 here is CASSRGTGGGYEQYF. The CDR3 DNA follows: TGTGCCAGCAGCAGAGGGACAGGTGGTGGCTACGAGCAGTACTTC.

The genes are TRBV5-6 and TRBJ2-7, with TRBD2 as a possible D gene (5 bases). The CDR3 is 13 residues long. The V end lost 0 bases, the J end lost 1 base, and 5 bases lay between the germline ends. From germline, CDR1 is SGHDT and CDR2 YYEEEE. CDR3 loop: CASSLAGSYEQYF. Here the CDR3 DNA reads TGTGCCAGCAGCTTGGCGGGGTCCTACGAGCAGTACTTC. The full variable domain, its missing parts supplied by reference TRBV5-6 and TRBJ2-7, is DAGVTQSPTHLIKTRGQQVTLRCSPKSGHDTVSWYQQALGQGPQFIFQYYEEEERQRGNFPDRFSGHQFPNYSSELNVNALLLGDSALYLCASSLAGSYEQYFGPGTRLTVT.

The chain uses TRBV7-2 and TRBJ1-2; possible D gene TRBD1, 5 bases. The V end lost 5 bases, the J end lost 3 bases, and 13 bases lay between the germline ends. This CDR3 has 14 amino acids. CDR1 is SGHTA, CDR2 FQGNSA, per germline. Here the CDR3 reads CASSRDYSDYGYTF. CDR3 sequence (DNA): TGTGCCAGCAGCCGGGACTACTCCGACTATGGCTACACCTTC.

The chain recombines TRBV15 with TRBJ1-4, with TRBD1 identical over 8 bases. Germline V CDR1 and CDR2: LNHNV, YYDKDF (reference sequence). The CDR3 length is 14 residues. The junction had 10 bases not matched to a gene; V was cut back by 3 bases and J by 13 bases. DNA of the CDR3: TGTGCCACCAGCAGTCCCCATCATGGACAGGGACTGTTTTTT. Translated: CATSSPHHGQGLFF.

V is TRBV6-5 and J is TRBJ2-7; 8 bases align to TRBD1. The CDR3 runs 13 residues. Trimming at V came to 5 bases and at J to 3 bases, leaving 3 bases not matched to a gene. In germline, CDR1 is MNHEY, CDR2 SVGAGI. Here the CDR3 reads CASSRTGYYEQYF. The CDR3 nucleotides read TGTGCCAGCAGTAGGACAGGGTACTACGAGCAGTACTTC.

The chain recombines TRBV28 with TRBJ1-2; D is possibly TRBD1 (5 bases). This CDR3 is 17 amino acids long. Germline CDR1 reads MDHEN; CDR2 reads SYDVKM. Trimming pared 6 bases from V and 0 bases from J, leaving 20 bases between. The CDR3 reads CASRKTGKNQANYGYTF. In nucleotides, the CDR3 is TGTGCCAGCAGAAAAACAGGAAAGAACCAAGCTAACTATGGCTACACCTTC.

The V and J genes are TRBV7-2 and TRBJ1-4; D may be TRBD1 (6 bases). V lost 3 bases, J lost 6 bases, and 17 bases lay in between. The germline gives CDR1 SGHTA, CDR2 FQGNSA. This CDR3 contains 16 residues. In nucleotides, the CDR3 is TGTGCCAGCAGCTTGAGCCCCCAGGGGTTCTATGAAAAACTGTTTTTT. Encoded protein: CASSLSPQGFYEKLFF.

This clone turned up a few times. The genes are TRBV29-1 and TRBJ2-2, with 9 bases lining up with TRBD1. Germline CDR1 SQVTM, CDR2 ANQGSEA. The CDR3 length is 13 residues. The V and J ends lost 7 bases and 5 bases, in that order; junction bases with no gene match: 5. The CDR3 region has the DNA TGCAGCGCGGGACAGGGTCCAACCGGGGAGCTGTTTTTT. Residues: CSAGQGPTGELFF.

This clone appeared once. No DNA is shown, since the ends of the CDR3 on it are uncertain; the CDR3 is the one TCRdb lists. The rearrangement links TRBV4-3 to TRBJ1-2; the table's TRBD1 call for D was not verified on the DNA. The CDR3 totals 15 residues, both ends included. Germline CDR1 LGHNA, CDR2 YSLEER. The CDR3 protein is CASSQNVAGGAYHTF.

A single count supports this clone. The rearrangement links TRBV15 to TRBJ1-4; the match to TRBD1 covers 7 bases. V gave up 5 bases and J gave up 5 bases; unmatched junction bases: 8. This CDR3 comprises 15 residues. Per the germline V gene, CDR1 is LNHNV and CDR2 is YYDKDF (reference sequence). DNA of the CDR3: TGTGCCACCAGCGGCCCGGGACAGAGAAATGAAAAACTGTTTTTT. Protein product: CATSGPGQRNEKLFF.

This clone was seen more than once but under ten times. The chain has TRBV6-1 and TRBJ1-2; 8 positions agree with TRBD1. This CDR3 has 17 amino acids. Germline CDR1 and CDR2: MNHNS and SASEGT. The ends lost 0 bases at V and 4 bases at J; junction bases unmatched: 10. The CDR3 bases are TGTGCCAGCAGTGAAGCGCTTCCGAGGGGGACAGGCTATGGCTACACCTTC. Its protein product is CASSEALPRGTGYGYTF.

J is TRBJ1-3 and V is TRBV6-5, with TRBD1 matching over 8 bases. CDR1 is MNHEY and CDR2 is SVGAGI in the germline V gene. The CDR3 is made up of 15 amino acids. V was pared by 2 bases and J by 2 bases, with 2 bases of the junction left unmatched. Here the CDR3 reads CASSYGTGAGNTIYF. DNA of the CDR3: TGTGCCAGCAGTTACGGGACAGGAGCTGGAAACACCATATATTTT.

This clone was seen repeatedly, ten times or more. The chain uses TRBV10-3 and TRBJ2-5; 9 bases fit TRBD2. V shed 0 bases, J shed 5 bases, and the junction held 7 bases outside the gene matches. This CDR3 is 16 amino acids long. Germline CDR1 and CDR2: ENHRY and SYGVKD. The CDR3 coding sequence is TGTGCCATCAGTGAGTCGCTCCCTAGCGGGGCTGAGACCCAGTACTTC. It translates to CAISESLPSGAETQYF.

This clone was observed a handful of times. This sequence joins TRBV2 and TRBJ1-1; 8 nucleotides line up with TRBD1. With 7 bases clipped from V and 9 bases from J, the junction kept 10 bases outside the gene matches. Germline V gives CDR1 SNHLY, CDR2 FYNNEI. The length of the CDR3 is 13 residues. The CDR3, as DNA: TGTGCCAGCACCGGGACAGGCTACCAAAAAGCTTTCTTT. Translating it yields CASTGTGYQKAFF.

In its sample, this clone was seen a few times. The chain has TRBV27 and TRBJ1-4; D is unresolved. Trimming removed 3 bases from V and 6 bases from J, with 8 bases in between. This CDR3 comprises 13 residues. Germline CDR1 MNHEY, CDR2 SMNVEV (reference sequence). CDR3 nucleotides: TGTGCCAGCAGTTTGTGGCAGGATGAAAAACTGTTTTTT. Residues: CASSLWQDEKLFF.

The CDR3 bases are TGTGCCAGCAGCCCGACTAGCGGGGCGATACTTATAGAGACCCAGTACTTC. Translation: CASSPTSGAILIETQYF. The rearrangement uses TRBV5-4 and TRBJ2-5; 11 nucleotides line up with TRBD2. The CDR3 has 17 amino acids. The germline CDR1 and CDR2 sequences are SGHNT and YYREEE (reference sequence). V gave up 4 bases and J gave up 4 bases; unmatched junction bases: 12.